This T cell receptor beta chain was observed in a study of blood T cell repertoires in COVID-19. Across the study: Nucleic acid was either cDNA or gDNA, and it came from T cells, B-cell-depleted T cells, or PBMCs.

The CDR3 runs 14 residues. Trimming pared 3 bases from V and 7 bases from J, leaving 13 bases between. Per the germline V gene, CDR1 is MDHEN and CDR2 is SYDVKM. Recovery among Cohort 3 donors was established by two negative PCRs, clearance, or symptom resolution. In the authors' methods: Reference gene primer amplification gave nucleated cell count estimates. Libraries were prepared by immunoSEQ multiplex PCR; TCRdb keeps only in-frame clonotypes and omits some of them. V and J calls and clone size follow that table, whereas D and trimming were derived from the DNA. The table lists a few hundred thousand clones, 87% of them singletons, with 6% to 6.5% in the top ten.

The V call is TRBV28, the J call TRBJ1-5; D unclear. The material sequenced was PBMCs or T cells enriched from blood (not recorded which). The TCR was taken from a woman in her thirties or forties who had recovered from COVID-19. The CDR3: CASSFGGPRQPQHF. The DNA for the CDR3 is TGTGCCAGCAGTTTCGGTGGGCCAAGGCAGCCCCAGCATTTT.